Included here is one T cell receptor (beta chain) sequence, with context. TCRdb analysed the RT-PCR reads with MiXCR anew, one entry per CDR3 protein. The sample includes roughly 960,000 distinct CDR3 sequences, 15% to 20% of them seen just once. This entry is derived from a study of patients and donors after allogeneic stem cell transplantation. CDR1 and CDR2 (germline): SGHDN, FVKESK. V lost 6 bases to trimming and J lost 5 bases, with 10 bases between them. The CDR3 totals 12 residues. The source of this sequence is a human donor who was either an allogeneic HSCT recipient or a stem cell or donor lymphocyte infusion donor (not recorded which). It is not recorded whose cells these are; they may come from a transplant donor. The sample consisted of blood, either unsorted or a sorted T cell fraction (not recorded which). The chain uses TRBV14 and TRBJ1-2, with no clear D. The CDR3 sequence: CASSRRHYGYTF. In DNA form, the CDR3 reads TGTGCCAGCAGTCGAAGACATTATGGCTACACCTTC.